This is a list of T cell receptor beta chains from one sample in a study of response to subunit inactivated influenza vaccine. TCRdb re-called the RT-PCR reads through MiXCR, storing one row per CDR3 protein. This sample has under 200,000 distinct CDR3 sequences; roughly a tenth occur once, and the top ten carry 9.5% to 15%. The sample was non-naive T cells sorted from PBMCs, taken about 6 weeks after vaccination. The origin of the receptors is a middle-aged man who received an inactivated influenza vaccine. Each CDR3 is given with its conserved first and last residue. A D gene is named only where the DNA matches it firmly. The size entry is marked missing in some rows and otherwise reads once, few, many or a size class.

CDR3nt: TGTGCCAGCAGCGTCCTACAGGGAGTAGGCACAGATACGCAGTATTTT; CDR3aa: CASSVLQGVGTDTQYF; j_gene: TRBJ2-3; v_gene: TRBV9; d_gene: .; abundance: .; len: 16
CDR3nt: TGTGCCATCAGCGCAACCTCGGGGGGGCCTATGGACGAGCAGTACTTC; CDR3aa: CAISATSGGPMDEQYF; j_gene: TRBJ2-7; v_gene: TRBV10-3; d_gene: TRBD2; abundance: many; len: 16
CDR3nt: TGTGCCAGCAGCTCACGCGACACCGTCACCGGGGAGCTGTTTTTT; CDR3aa: CASSSRDTVTGELFF; j_gene: TRBJ2-2; v_gene: TRBV7-9; d_gene: .; abundance: few; len: 15
CDR3nt: TGTGCCAGCAGCCCCCCGGGTCGAAATTCACCCCTCCACTTT; CDR3aa: CASSPPGRNSPLHF; j_gene: TRBJ1-6; v_gene: TRBV12-3/TRBV12-4; d_gene: .; abundance: many; len: 14
CDR3nt: TGTGCCAGCAGCCTGGAAGGGGCCTCCCCGTATTCACCCCTCCACTTT; CDR3aa: CASSLEGASPYSPLHF; j_gene: TRBJ1-6; v_gene: TRBV28; d_gene: .; abundance: few; len: 16
CDR3nt: TGTGCCAGCAGCTCTCTCGTAGATACGCAGTATTTT; CDR3aa: CASSSLVDTQYF; j_gene: TRBJ2-3; v_gene: TRBV7-2; d_gene: .; abundance: .; len: 12
CDR3nt: TGTGCCAGCAGCCAAGAGCTCAGGGCCACCGGGGAGCTGTTTTTT; CDR3aa: CASSQELRATGELFF; j_gene: TRBJ2-2; v_gene: TRBV3-1; d_gene: .; abundance: many; len: 15
CDR3nt: TGTGCCAGCAGTGAAAGTAGCGGGGGGTACAATGAGCAGTTCTTC; CDR3aa: CASSESSGGYNEQFF; j_gene: TRBJ2-1; v_gene: TRBV2; d_gene: TRBD2; abundance: .; len: 15
CDR3nt: TGTGCCAGCGATGTAAACGAGCAGTACTTC; CDR3aa: CASDVNEQYF; j_gene: TRBJ2-7; v_gene: TRBV6-2/TRBV6-3; d_gene: .; abundance: .; len: 10
CDR3nt: TGTGCCAGCAGCTTACAGACCGTCAATGAGCAGTTCTTC; CDR3aa: CASSLQTVNEQFF; j_gene: TRBJ2-1; v_gene: TRBV5-5; d_gene: .; abundance: few; len: 13
CDR3nt: TGCAGTGCTAGAGTTACAGGATTCATGAACACTGAAGCTTTCTTT; CDR3aa: CSARVTGFMNTEAFF; j_gene: TRBJ1-1; v_gene: TRBV20-1; d_gene: .; abundance: few; len: 15
CDR3nt: TGTGCCAGCAGTTTATCGGTCCCCGGGGCCGTTCAGTACTTC; CDR3aa: CASSLSVPGAVQYF; j_gene: TRBJ2-4; v_gene: TRBV12-3/TRBV12-4; d_gene: .; abundance: many; len: 14
CDR3nt: TGTGCCAGCAGTTTAGGCTCTAGCGGGAGGTACAATGAGCAGTTCTTC; CDR3aa: CASSLGSSGRYNEQFF; j_gene: TRBJ2-1; v_gene: TRBV27; d_gene: TRBD2; abundance: many; len: 16
CDR3nt: TGTGCCAGCAGATCAACTAGCGGGAGGGCTTCGATGTACCAAGAGACCCAGTACTTC; CDR3aa: CASRSTSGRASMYQETQYF; j_gene: TRBJ2-5; v_gene: TRBV7-9; d_gene: TRBD2; abundance: many; len: 19
CDR3nt: TGTGCCAGCAGTCTACAGCTTGGACGGAGCTCCTACAATGAGCAGTTCTTC; CDR3aa: CASSLQLGRSSYNEQFF; j_gene: TRBJ2-1; v_gene: TRBV28; d_gene: .; abundance: .; len: 17
CDR3nt: TGCAGCGTTGGAGTCTGGGCCGACGGCTACACCTTC; CDR3aa: CSVGVWADGYTF; j_gene: TRBJ1-2; v_gene: TRBV29-1; d_gene: .; abundance: .; len: 12
CDR3nt: TGTGCCAGCAGCCTAAGTATAGGGACAGAGACATCGGAGGACTTC; CDR3aa: CASSLSIGTETSEDF; j_gene: TRBJ1-2; v_gene: TRBV4-2; d_gene: TRBD1; abundance: few; len: 15
CDR3nt: .; CDR3aa: CASSFVGTGSLVSPFF; j_gene: TRBJ1-2; v_gene: TRBV7-9; d_gene: .; abundance: .; len: 16